The sequence of this T cell receptor beta chain was determined in a study of blood T cell repertoires in COVID-19. TCRdb's table, derived via immunoSEQ multiplex PCR, lists solely in-frame clones and lacks some. The table has 200,000 to 250,000 clones, 65% to 90% seen once. CDR1 and CDR2 from the germline V gene are LGHNA and YSLEER. The CDR3 sequence is 14 residues long. V shed 3 bases, J shed 6 bases, and the junction held 5 bases outside the gene matches. The V call is TRBV4-3, the J call TRBJ1-3; 7 bases match TRBD1. This sequence originates from a woman between 45 and 60 years old with acute COVID-19. The specimen sequenced was PBMCs or T cells enriched from blood (not recorded which). Here the CDR3 reads CASSQTGMENTIYF. DNA of the CDR3: TGCGCCAGCAGCCAGACAGGGATGGAAAACACCATATATTTT.